These 12 T cell receptor beta chains share one sample of origin, sequenced in a study of liver allograft versus peripheral blood T cells. The overall study: Transplanted livers and recipients' peripheral blood had their T cell receptor repertoires compared.

Via MiXCR, TCRdb re-called the reads, giving one row per CDR3 protein. The table records around 5,300 distinct CDR3 sequences, 15% to 20% of them present only once. Receptors originate from a human patient who had a liver transplant. Some of the T cells might come from the graft donor.

This clonotype is termed medium-sized. The genes are TRBV7-2 and TRBJ2-7; maybe TRBD2 (5 bases). The CDR3 covers 14 residues. Germline loops: CDR1 SGHTA, CDR2 FQGNSA. V lost 5 bases and J 2 bases, leaving 13 bases between the germline ends. CDR3 residues: CASSANPGTYEQYF. The CDR3 bases are TGTGCCAGCAGCGCCAACCCGGGAACCTACGAGCAGTACTTC.

By frequency in the sample, this clonotype is medium-sized (0.01 to 0.1%). This chain joins TRBV19 and TRBJ1-2; the D is unclear. CDR3 length: 15 residues. Deletions cut 0 bases from V and 6 bases from J, with 14 bases between. The germline V gene encodes CDR1 LNHDA and CDR2 SQIVND (reference sequence). This CDR3 reads CASSIDGPRRHGYTF. The CDR3 nucleotides read TGTGCCAGTAGTATAGATGGGCCCAGGAGGCATGGCTACACCTTC.

This clonotype is categorized as medium-sized. CDR3 loop: CASTQPGANVLTF. The CDR3 coding sequence is TGTGCCAGCACCCAGCCTGGGGCCAACGTCCTGACTTTC. The rearrangement links TRBV6-5 to TRBJ2-6; no clear D. The V end lost 7 bases, the J end lost 2 bases, and 6 bases lay between the germline ends. In germline, CDR1 is MNHEY, CDR2 SVGAGI. CDR3 length: 13 amino acids.

This clonotype is termed medium-sized. This sequence joins TRBV6-2 or TRBV6-3 and TRBJ2-7, with 13 bases aligning to TRBD2. Looked up from germline, CDR1 is MNHEY and CDR2 is SVGEGT. The ends lost 0 bases at V and 2 bases at J; junction bases unmatched: 4. The CDR3 extends over 17 amino acids. The CDR3 is CASSYSSTSGGTYEQYF. CDR3 bases: TGTGCCAGCAGTTACTCATCGACTAGCGGGGGGACCTACGAGCAGTACTTC.

For this clonotype: A clone one base away is much larger, so this may be a read error. The rearrangement joins TRBV30 to TRBJ1-5; tentative D call: TRBD1 (6 bases). CDR3 size: 14 residues. V was shortened by 1 base and J by 5 bases, with 12 bases between the two germline ends. Per the germline V gene, CDR1 is GTSNPN and CDR2 is SVGIG (reference sequence). The CDR3, as DNA: TGTGCCTGGAGTGCGAATACAGGGTATCAGCCCCAGCATTTT. Protein sequence: CAWSANTGYQPQHF.

By sample fraction, this clonotype is medium-sized (0.01 to 0.1%). The chain employs TRBV27 and TRBJ2-6; 8 nucleotides agree with TRBD2. Germline CDR1 MNHEY, CDR2 SMNVEV (reference sequence). The trim removed 7 bases at V and 1 base at J, leaving 12 bases unmatched. CDR3 length: 18 amino acids. The CDR3 DNA follows: TGTGCCAGCACCACAACAGGGACTAGTATTTCTGGGGCCAACGTCCTGACTTTC. Protein sequence: CASTTTGTSISGANVLTF.

By proportion, this clonotype is medium-sized. The rearrangement links TRBV6-2 or TRBV6-3 to TRBJ1-2; 10 bases match TRBD1. With 6 bases clipped from V and 4 bases from J, the junction kept 5 bases outside the gene matches. Germline lookup yields CDR1 MNHEY and CDR2 SVGEGT. The CDR3 has 14 residues. Here the CDR3 reads CASRTDRGGYGYTF. In nucleotides, the CDR3 is TGTGCCAGCAGAACGGACAGGGGGGGCTATGGCTACACCTTC.

This clonotype appeared many times. This CDR3 is CASSYEAFPNTEAFF. In DNA, the CDR3 is TGTGCCAGCAGTTACGAGGCCTTCCCGAACACTGAAGCTTTCTTT. This rearrangement joins TRBV6-5 to TRBJ1-1; D is unresolved. V was trimmed by 2 bases and J by 1 base, leaving 11 bases between them. The CDR3 covers 15 residues. CDR1 is MNHEY and CDR2 is SVGAGI in the germline V gene.

J is TRBJ2-3 and V is TRBV5-6; 7 bases line up with TRBD2. The trim removed 2 bases at V and 1 base at J, leaving 7 bases unmatched. Germline V gives CDR1 SGHDT, CDR2 YYEEEE. The CDR3 has 16 residues. CDR3 in DNA: TGTGCCAGCAGCTTTTACCTTGCGGGGGGCACAGATACGCAGTATTTT. This gives the protein CASSFYLAGGTDTQYF.

By proportion, this clonotype is medium-sized. The chain recombines TRBV6-2 or TRBV6-3 with TRBJ1-3; no definite D call. V lost 0 bases and J 4 bases, leaving 10 bases between the germline ends. The CDR3 is 15 amino acids. The germline gives CDR1 MNHEY, CDR2 SVGEGT. CDR3 protein: CASSYSPTGGNTIYF. CDR3 DNA: TGTGCCAGCAGTTACTCTCCGACGGGAGGAAACACCATATATTTT.

This clonotype is labeled medium-sized (0.01 to 0.1%). The chain has TRBV12-3 or TRBV12-4 and TRBJ1-4; 8 positions agree with TRBD1. V lost 6 bases, J lost 0 bases, and 3 bases stayed unmatched. The CDR3 is 15 residues long. CDR3 DNA: TGTGCCAGCAGAGAACAGGGGGCAACTAATGAAAAACTGTTTTTT. Translation gives CASREQGATNEKLFF.

This clonotype was seen a handful of times. V is TRBV28 and J is TRBJ2-5; TRBD1 matches 8 bases. V dropped 5 bases and J dropped 4; count of bases not matched to a gene: 12. Germline V gene sequence: CDR1 MDHEN, CDR2 SYDVKM. The CDR3 has 16 residues. The CDR3 DNA sequence: TGTGCCAGCAGTCTTAAGACAGGGGAACCTGGAGAGACCCAGTACTTC. As protein: CASSLKTGEPGETQYF.